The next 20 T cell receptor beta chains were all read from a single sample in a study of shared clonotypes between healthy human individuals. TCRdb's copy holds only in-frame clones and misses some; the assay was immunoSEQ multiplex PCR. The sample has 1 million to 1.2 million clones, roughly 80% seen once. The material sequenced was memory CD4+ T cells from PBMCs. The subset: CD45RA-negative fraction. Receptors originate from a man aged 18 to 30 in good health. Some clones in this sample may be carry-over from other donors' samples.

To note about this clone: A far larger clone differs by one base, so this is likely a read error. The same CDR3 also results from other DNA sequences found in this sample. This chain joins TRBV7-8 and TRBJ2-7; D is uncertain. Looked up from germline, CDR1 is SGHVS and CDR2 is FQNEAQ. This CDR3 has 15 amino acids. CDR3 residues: CASSFLRYSPYEQYF. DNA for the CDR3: TGTGCCAGCAGTTTCCTCCGCTACTCACCCTACGAGCAATACTTC.

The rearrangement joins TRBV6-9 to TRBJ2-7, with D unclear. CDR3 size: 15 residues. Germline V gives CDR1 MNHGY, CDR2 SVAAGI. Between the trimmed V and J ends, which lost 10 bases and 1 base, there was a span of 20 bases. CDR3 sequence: CANPCSDCRSYEQYF. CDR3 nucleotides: TGTGCCAACCCATGCTCTGACTGTCGATCCTACGAGCAGTACTTC.

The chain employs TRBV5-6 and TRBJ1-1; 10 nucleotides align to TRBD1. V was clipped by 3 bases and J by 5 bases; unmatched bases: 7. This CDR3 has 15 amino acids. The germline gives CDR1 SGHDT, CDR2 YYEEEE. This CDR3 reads CASSSGTGVDTEAFF. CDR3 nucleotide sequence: TGTGCCAGCAGCTCCGGGACAGGGGTGGATACTGAAGCTTTCTTT.

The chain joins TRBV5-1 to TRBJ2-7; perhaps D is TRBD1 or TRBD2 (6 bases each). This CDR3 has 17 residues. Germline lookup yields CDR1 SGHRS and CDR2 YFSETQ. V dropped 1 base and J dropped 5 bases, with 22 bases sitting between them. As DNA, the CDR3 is TGCGCCAGCAGCTTGTTAGGGCGGGGCAGGGGCTCTGACGAGCAGTACTTC. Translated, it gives CASSLLGRGRGSDEQYF.

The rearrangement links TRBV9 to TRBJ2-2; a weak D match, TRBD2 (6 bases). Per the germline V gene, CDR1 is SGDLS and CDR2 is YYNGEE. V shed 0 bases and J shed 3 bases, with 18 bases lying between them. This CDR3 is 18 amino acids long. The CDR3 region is CASSVGPSFGTYTGELFF. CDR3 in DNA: TGTGCCAGCAGCGTAGGGCCCTCTTTCGGGACTTACACCGGGGAGCTGTTTTTT.

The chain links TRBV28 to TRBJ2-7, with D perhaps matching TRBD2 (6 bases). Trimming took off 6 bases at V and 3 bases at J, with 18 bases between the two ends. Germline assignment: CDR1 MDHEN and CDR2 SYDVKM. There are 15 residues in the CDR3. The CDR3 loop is CASSSLGTLLYEQYF. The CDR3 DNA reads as TGTGCCAGCAGCTCACTCGGGACTCTCCTCTACGAGCAGTACTTC.

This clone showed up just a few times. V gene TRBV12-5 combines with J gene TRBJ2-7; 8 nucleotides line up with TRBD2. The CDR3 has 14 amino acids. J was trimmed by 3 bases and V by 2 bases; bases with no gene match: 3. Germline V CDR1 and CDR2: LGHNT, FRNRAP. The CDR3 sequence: CASGLTSGLYEQYF. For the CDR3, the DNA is TGTGCTAGTGGTTTGACTAGCGGACTCTACGAGCAGTACTTC.

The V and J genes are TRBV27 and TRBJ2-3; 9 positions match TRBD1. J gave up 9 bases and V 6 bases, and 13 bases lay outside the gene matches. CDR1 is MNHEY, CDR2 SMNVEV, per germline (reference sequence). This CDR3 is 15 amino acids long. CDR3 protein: CASSLSPGTGRTQYF. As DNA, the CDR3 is TGTGCCAGCAGCCTTAGTCCCGGGACAGGGCGGACGCAGTATTTT.

The CDR3: CASSLVNAGEKLFF. In nucleotides, the CDR3 is TGTGCCAGCAGCTTAGTAAACGCGGGCGAAAAACTGTTTTTT. The chain is built from TRBV5-6 and TRBJ1-4; no reliable D call. This CDR3 has 14 residues. Germline CDR1 is SGHDT and CDR2 is YYEEEE. V gave up 2 bases and J gave up 8 bases, with 13 bases separating them.

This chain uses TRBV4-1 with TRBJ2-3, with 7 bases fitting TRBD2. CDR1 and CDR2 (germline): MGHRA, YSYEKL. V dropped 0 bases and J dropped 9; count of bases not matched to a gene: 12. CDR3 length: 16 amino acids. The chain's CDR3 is CASSQEGDYPLWTQYF. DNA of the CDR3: TGCGCCAGCAGCCAAGAGGGGGACTACCCTCTGTGGACGCAGTATTTT.

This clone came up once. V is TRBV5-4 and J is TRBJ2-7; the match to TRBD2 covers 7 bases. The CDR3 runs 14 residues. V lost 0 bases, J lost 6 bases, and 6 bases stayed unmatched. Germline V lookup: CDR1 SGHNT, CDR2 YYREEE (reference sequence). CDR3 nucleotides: TGTGCCAGCAGCTTGGGGCGGGAGTTCGGCGAGCAGTACTTC. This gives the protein CASSLGREFGEQYF. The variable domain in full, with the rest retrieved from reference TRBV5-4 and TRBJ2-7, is ETGVTQSPTHLIKTRGQQVTLRCSSQSGHNTVSWYQQALGQGPQFIFQYYREEENGRGNFPPRFSGLQFPNYSSELNVNALELDDSALYLCASSLGREFGEQYFGPGTRLTVT.

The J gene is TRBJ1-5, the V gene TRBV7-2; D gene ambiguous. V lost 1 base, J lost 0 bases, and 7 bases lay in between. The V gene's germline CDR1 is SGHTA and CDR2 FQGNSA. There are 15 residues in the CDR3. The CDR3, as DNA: TGTGCCAGCAGCTTAGGAGCCACTAGCAATCAGCCCCAGCATTTT. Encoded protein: CASSLGATSNQPQHF. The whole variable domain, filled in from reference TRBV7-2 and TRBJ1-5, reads GAGVSQSPSNKVTEKGKDVELRCDPISGHTALYWYRQSLGQGLEFLIYFQGNSAPDKSGLPSDRFSAERTGGSVSTLTIQRTQQEDSAVYLCASSLGATSNQPQHFGDGTRLSIL.

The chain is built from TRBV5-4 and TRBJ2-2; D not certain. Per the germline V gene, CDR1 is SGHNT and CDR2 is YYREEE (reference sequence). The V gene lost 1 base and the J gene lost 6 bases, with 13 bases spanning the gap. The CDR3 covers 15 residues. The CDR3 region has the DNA TGTGCCAGCAGCTTGTCGCTACCAGTTTCCGGGGAGCTGTTTTTT. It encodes CASSLSLPVSGELFF.

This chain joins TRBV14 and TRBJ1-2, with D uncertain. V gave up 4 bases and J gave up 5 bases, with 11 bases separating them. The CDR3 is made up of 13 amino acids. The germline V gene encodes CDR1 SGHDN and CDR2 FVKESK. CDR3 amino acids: CASSPLREYGYTF. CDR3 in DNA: TGTGCCAGCAGCCCATTAAGGGAATATGGCTACACCTTC.

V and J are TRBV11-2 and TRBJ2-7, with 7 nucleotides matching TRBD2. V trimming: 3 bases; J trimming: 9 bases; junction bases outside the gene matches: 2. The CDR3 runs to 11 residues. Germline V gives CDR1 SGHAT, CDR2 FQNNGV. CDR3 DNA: TGTGCCAGCAGCTTCGGCGGGGGGCAGTACTTC. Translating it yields CASSFGGGQYF. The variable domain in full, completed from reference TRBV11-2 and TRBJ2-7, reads EAGVAQSPRYKIIEKRQSVAFWCNPISGHATLYWYQQILGQGPKLLIQFQNNGVVDDSQLPKDRFSAERLKGVDSTLKIQPAKLEDSAVYLCASSFGGGQYFGPGTRLTVT.

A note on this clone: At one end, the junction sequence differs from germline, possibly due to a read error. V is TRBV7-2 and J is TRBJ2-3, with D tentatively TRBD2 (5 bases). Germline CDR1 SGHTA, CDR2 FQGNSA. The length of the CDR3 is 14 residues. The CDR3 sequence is CASSSIPPGYPEDF. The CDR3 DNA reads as TGTGCCAGCAGCTCGATCCCGCCGGGGTATCCCGAGGATTTT.

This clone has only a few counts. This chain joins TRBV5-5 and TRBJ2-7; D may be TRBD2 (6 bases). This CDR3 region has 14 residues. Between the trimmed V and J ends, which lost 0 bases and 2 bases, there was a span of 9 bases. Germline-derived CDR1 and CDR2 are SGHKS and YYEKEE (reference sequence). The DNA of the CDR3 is TGTGCCAGCAGCTTGGTCGGGGGTCCCTACGAGCAGTACTTC. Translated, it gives CASSLVGGPYEQYF.

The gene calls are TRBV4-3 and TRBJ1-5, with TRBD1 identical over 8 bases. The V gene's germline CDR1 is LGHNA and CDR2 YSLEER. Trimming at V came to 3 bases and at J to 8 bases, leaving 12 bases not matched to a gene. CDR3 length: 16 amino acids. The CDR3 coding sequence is TGCGCCAGCAGCCAGACCCGAACAGGGGGGGAAAAGCCCCAGCATTTT. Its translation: CASSQTRTGGEKPQHF.

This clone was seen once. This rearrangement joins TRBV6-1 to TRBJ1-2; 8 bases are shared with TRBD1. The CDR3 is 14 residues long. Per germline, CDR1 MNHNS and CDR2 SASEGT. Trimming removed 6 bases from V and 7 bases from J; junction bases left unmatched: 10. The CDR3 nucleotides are TGTGCCAGCAGCGTAATAACAGGGGGTAGTGGCTACACCTTC. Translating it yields CASSVITGGSGYTF.

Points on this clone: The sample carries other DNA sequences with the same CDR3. The chain's CDR3 is CASSLAGTDPYEQYF. CDR3 in DNA: TGTGCCAGCAGCTTAGCCGGGACAGATCCCTACGAGCAGTACTTC. The rearrangement joins TRBV7-2 to TRBJ2-7; 7 bases are a match to TRBD1. The germline V gene has CDR1 SGHTA and CDR2 FQGNSA. The CDR3 has 15 residues. Losses at the gene ends were 0 bases for V and 2 bases for J; bases not matched to a gene: 4.